Sequencing of this T cell receptor beta chain was carried out in a study of PD-L1 blockade in urothelial cancer. Whole-study context: Patients had received 0 to 3 prior chemotherapy regimens. There were a median of about 150,000 T cells in blood samples.

About this clone itself: Its target is not known.

Measured with immunoSEQ multiplex PCR; TCRdb has only the in-frame clones, and not every one. This sample has 85,000 to 90,000 clones, with roughly 84% found just once. Between the trimmed V and J ends, which lost 3 bases and 9 bases, there was a span of 9 bases. Germline-derived CDR1 and CDR2 are ENHRY and SYGVKD. The CDR3 length is 12 residues. Points from the study as a whole: Lower pretreatment blood TCR clonality, under the median, predicted better survival, researchers reported.

As to time point: pretreatment peripheral blood. All patients handed over anywhere from 1 to 8 samples, pretreatment and on-treatment. The sequences come from PBMCs, collected around atezolizumab (anti-PD-L1) treatment. J is TRBJ1-5 and V is TRBV10-3, with no clear D. This receptor was obtained from a man in his 60s with urothelial cancer. CDR3 in DNA: TGTGCCATCAGTGACGTCGGAGGGCCCCAGCATTTT. Translated: CAISDVGGPQHF.